This is a list of T cell receptor beta chains from one sample in a study of T cells in Graves' hyperthyroidism and ophthalmopathy. TCRdb called the multiplex PCR reads again in MiXCR, with one record for every CDR3 protein. Altogether hundreds of thousands of distinct CDR3 sequences are present, about 15% being singletons, with the ten largest covering more than 5%. The sequenced sample was blood. All receptors come from a woman between 25 and 40 years old with Graves' hyperthyroidism that later progressed to Graves' ophthalmopathy. Both conserved end residues are part of each CDR3. Each record gives: J gene, clone size, D gene, V gene, CDR3 protein, CDR3 DNA. D genes are given only for firm matches. For some rows the clone size is stated as once, few or many, or as a class when expanded; others skip it.

TRBJ2-2,NA,NA,TRBV15,CATSSGQSRGELFF,TGTGCCACCTCCAGCGGACAGAGCCGGGGGGAGCTGTTTTTT
TRBJ2-3,many,NA,TRBV7-2,CASSQDRWADTQYF,TGTGCCAGCAGCCAAGACAGGTGGGCAGATACGCAGTATTTT
TRBJ2-7,many,NA,TRBV30,CAWTRGGSSYEQYF,TGTGCCTGGACTCGGGGCGGGTCCTCCTACGAGCAGTACTTC
TRBJ1-2,NA,TRBD1,TRBV7-9,CASSAGWDSDSNYGYTF,TGTGCCAGCAGCGCAGGATGGGACAGCGATTCGAACTATGGCTACACCTTC
TRBJ1-1,many,NA,TRBV29-1,CSVRRNMNTEAFF,TGCAGCGTGAGACGGAACATGAACACTGAAGCTTTCTTT
TRBJ2-1,NA,NA,TRBV5-1,CASSLRPSLTGDNEQFF,TGCGCCAGCAGCTTACGGCCGTCGTTGACCGGGGACAATGAGCAGTTCTTC
TRBJ1-5,NA,TRBD1,TRBV28,CASSPAGQGINQPQHF,TGTGCCAGCAGTCCGGCGGGACAGGGGATCAATCAGCCCCAGCATTTT
TRBJ2-3,few,TRBD1,TRBV28,CASSPSGQWPDTQYF,TGTGCCAGCAGCCCTTCGGGACAGTGGCCAGATACGCAGTATTTT
TRBJ2-5,few,NA,TRBV10-3,CAISESRVETQYF,TGTGCCATCAGTGAGTCGAGGGTAGAGACCCAGTACTTC
TRBJ1-2,many,TRBD1,TRBV5-1,CASSTGQPEGYTF,TGCGCCAGCAGCACGGGACAGCCAGAAGGCTACACCTTC
TRBJ1-1,many,NA,TRBV3-1,CASSQELENTEAFF,TGTGCCAGCAGCCAAGAGTTAGAGAACACTGAAGCTTTCTTT
TRBJ1-2,NA,TRBD1,TRBV5-6,CASSLMAGQGGPYGYTF,TGTGCCAGCAGCTTGATGGCCGGACAGGGTGGACCCTATGGCTACACCTTC
TRBJ2-3,many,TRBD2,TRBV20-1,CSARGATSGRASTDTQYF,TGCAGTGCTAGAGGAGCGACTAGCGGGAGAGCGAGCACAGATACGCAGTATTTT
TRBJ2-5,once,TRBD2,TRBV9,CASSVASGRAETQYF,TGTGCCAGCAGCGTCGCTAGCGGGAGGGCAGAGACCCAGTACTTC
TRBJ2-7,NA,NA,TRBV6-1,CASSGGLGSYEQYF,TGTGCCAGCAGTGGCGGGTTGGGGTCCTACGAGCAGTACTTC
TRBJ1-5,NA,NA,TRBV11-2,CASSSQGPQHF,TGTGCCAGCAGCTCCCAAGGGCCCCAGCATTTT
TRBJ2-5,few,TRBD2,TRBV4-3,CASSPQGKAGGYQETQYF,TGCGCCAGCAGCCCCCAGGGAAAGGCGGGAGGCTATCAAGAGACCCAGTACTTC
TRBJ2-7,many,TRBD2,TRBV20-1,CSALYPGTSSYEQYF,TGCAGTGCTCTATACCCCGGGACTAGCTCTTACGAGCAGTACTTC
TRBJ1-3,NA,TRBD1,TRBV12-3/TRBV12-4,CASSDTGTGDGNTIYF,TGTGCCAGCAGTGATACCGGGACAGGGGATGGAAACACCATATATTTT
TRBJ2-1,many,TRBD2,TRBV20-1,CSARVRIAGASSYNEQFF,TGCAGTGCTAGGGTAAGGATAGCGGGGGCCAGCTCCTACAATGAGCAGTTCTTC
TRBJ2-1,few,NA,TRBV19,CASTRGIYNEQFF,TGTGCCAGTACAAGGGGGATCTACAATGAGCAGTTCTTC
TRBJ2-1,many,TRBD2,TRBV7-8,CASSLGLSGTSGRNEQFF,TGTGCCAGCAGCTTGGGGTTATCGGGGACTAGCGGGAGAAATGAGCAGTTCTTC
TRBJ2-2,many,NA,TRBV24-1,CATSDSTGELFF,TGTGCCACCAGTGACTCGACCGGGGAGCTGTTTTTT
TRBJ1-1,NA,NA,TRBV9,CASSPNNNGDTEAFF,TGTGCCAGCAGCCCGAACAATAACGGGGACACTGAAGCTTTCTTT
TRBJ2-7,few,TRBD1,TRBV20-1,CSARPLGGQGFDEQYF,TGCAGTGCTAGGCCCCTAGGGGGACAGGGGTTCGACGAGCAGTACTTC
TRBJ1-1,few,NA,TRBV20-1,CSARQSGAPMNTEAFF,TGCAGTGCTAGACAGTCAGGGGCCCCAATGAACACTGAAGCTTTCTTT
TRBJ2-2,many,NA,TRBV11-3,CASSLERAGTGELFF,TGTGCCAGCAGCTTAGAGCGGGCAGGAACCGGGGAGCTGTTTTTT
TRBJ1-2,many,NA,TRBV20-1,CSARSTTASPNYGYTF,TGCAGTGCCCGAAGCACGACAGCCAGTCCTAACTATGGCTACACCTTC
TRBJ1-1,many,NA,TRBV11-3,CASRRVNTEAFF,TGTGCCAGCAGACGAGTGAACACTGAAGCTTTCTTT
TRBJ2-1,many,TRBD1,TRBV10-3,CAINLGQGTGDEQFF,TGTGCCATCAATTTGGGACAGGGGACTGGGGATGAGCAGTTCTTC
TRBJ1-5,many,TRBD1,TRBV2,CASSEGVRGEGEPQHF,TGTGCCAGCAGTGAAGGTGTCAGGGGGGAAGGGGAGCCCCAGCATTTT
TRBJ2-7,NA,TRBD1,TRBV6-1,CASSPDRVIYEQYF,TGTGCCAGCAGTCCAGACAGGGTCATCTACGAGCAGTACTTC
TRBJ2-1,NA,TRBD2,TRBV18,CASSPPGGRALSEQFF,TGTGCCAGCTCACCACCGGGCGGGAGGGCCTTGAGTGAGCAGTTCTTC
TRBJ1-1,NA,NA,TRBV4-1,CASSQGGGSPNTEAFF,TGCGCCAGCAGCCAAGGGGGGGGCAGCCCGAACACTGAAGCTTTCTTT
TRBJ2-5,NA,NA,TRBV5-1,CASKKETQYF,TGCGCCAGCAAGAAAGAGACCCAGTACTTC
TRBJ1-2,many,TRBD1,TRBV2,CASRDAGQGFYGYTF,TGTGCCAGCAGGGATGCGGGACAGGGGTTTTATGGCTACACCTTC
TRBJ2-2,NA,NA,TRBV4-1,CASSQGLSGELFF,TGCGCCAGCAGCCAAGGTTTAAGTGGGGAGCTGTTTTTT
TRBJ2-7,many,NA,TRBV10-1,CASSEGLEQYF,TGCGCCAGCAGTGAGGGTCTCGAGCAGTACTTC
TRBJ2-2,NA,NA,TRBV3-1,CASSPELGTGELFF,TGTGCCAGCAGCCCCGAGCTTGGGACGGGGGAGCTGTTTTTT
TRBJ1-5,many,NA,TRBV24-1,CATSQGGQPQHF,TGTGCCACCAGTCAGGGTGGTCAGCCCCAGCATTTT
TRBJ2-7,NA,NA,TRBV7-3,CASSLDSGSHYEQYF,TGTGCCAGCAGCTTAGATAGCGGTAGCCACTACGAGCAGTACTTC
TRBJ2-4,once,TRBD1,TRBV30,CAWSSMGYRGDIQYF,TGTGCCTGGAGTTCCATGGGGTACAGGGGGGACATTCAGTACTTC
TRBJ2-5,many,NA,TRBV7-2,CASSFSGWYQETQYF,TGTGCCAGCAGCTTTAGCGGATGGTACCAAGAGACCCAGTACTTC
TRBJ1-6,NA,TRBD1,TRBV30,CAWNLQGREGNSPLHF,TGTGCCTGGAATTTACAGGGGAGAGAGGGCAATTCACCCCTCCACTTT
TRBJ2-2,many,TRBD1,TRBV5-1,CASSSVTGGSGELFF,TGCGCCAGCAGCTCCGTGACAGGGGGCTCCGGGGAGCTGTTTTTT
TRBJ2-7,few,NA,TRBV5-1,CASSFRLAGSEQYF,TGCGCCAGCAGCTTTCGGCTAGCTGGTTCAGAGCAGTACTTC
TRBJ2-7,many,TRBD1,TRBV4-3,CASSQEETGVYEQYF,TGCGCCAGCAGCCAAGAGGAGACAGGGGTCTACGAGCAGTACTTC
TRBJ2-3,NA,TRBD2,TRBV28,CASSQGLAGGPGVDTQYF,TGTGCCAGCAGTCAAGGACTAGCGGGAGGGCCGGGGGTAGATACGCAGTATTTT